The 18 T cell receptor beta chains below come from one sample, sequenced in a study of T cell responses to AZD1222 COVID-19 vaccine. Here immunoSEQ multiplex PCR was the method, and the copy in TCRdb shows in-frame clones only, minus some. The sample has about 130,000 clones, 70% to 90% seen once; the top ten hold over 7%. Here the sequenced sample was peripheral blood, taken on day 0 of AZD1222 vaccination. These receptors were obtained from an adult in good health.

The J gene is TRBJ2-3, the V gene TRBV6-5; D may be TRBD1 (5 bases). The V gene lost 6 bases and the J gene lost 2 bases, with 9 bases spanning the gap. This CDR3 is 13 amino acids long. Germline V gives CDR1 MNHEY, CDR2 SVGAGI. The CDR3 sequence is CASSLTATDTQYF. DNA for the CDR3: TGTGCCAGCAGCTTGACAGCCACAGATACGCAGTATTTT.

V gene TRBV10-1 combines with J gene TRBJ2-3; 8 positions match TRBD2. CDR3 length: 16 amino acids. Germline CDR1 reads WNHNN; CDR2 reads SYGVQD (reference sequence). V was pared by 3 bases and J by 5 bases, with 10 bases of the junction left unmatched. CDR3 nucleotide sequence: TGCGCCAGCAGTGAAGTGAGCGGGGGAATCGTAGATACGCAGTATTTT. This gives the protein CASSEVSGGIVDTQYF.

The chain employs TRBV18 and TRBJ2-7; TRBD2 agrees at 7 bases. The trim removed 4 bases at V and 3 bases at J, leaving 3 bases unmatched. Germline assignment: CDR1 KGHSH and CDR2 LQKENI. The CDR3 covers 13 residues. The CDR3 reads CASSQGTNYEQYF. The CDR3 region has the DNA TGTGCCAGCTCACAAGGGACTAACTACGAGCAGTACTTC.

Worth noting for this clone: The sample contains more than one DNA sequence encoding this CDR3. The rearrangement links TRBV18 to TRBJ1-5, with D possibly TRBD1 on 5 matching bases. CDR3 length equals 13 residues. Trimming left V 3 bases short and J 5 bases short, with 8 bases between. Germline loops: CDR1 KGHSH, CDR2 LQKENI. The CDR3 here is CASSPGGYQPQHF. CDR3 coding DNA: TGTGCCAGCTCACCGGGGGGTTATCAGCCCCAGCATTTT.

This clone appeared a single time. The chain recombines TRBV20-1 with TRBJ1-3; maybe TRBD1 (5 bases). Germline V gene sequence: CDR1 DFQATT, CDR2 SNEGSKA (reference sequence). The ends were cut back, 3 bases at V and 7 bases at J, with 10 bases in the middle. The CDR3 spans 12 residues. The CDR3 bases are TGCAGTGCTAGTAGGGACTGGAACACCATATATTTT. Its protein product is CSASRDWNTIYF.

This rearrangement joins TRBV7-9 to TRBJ2-7; 9 positions match TRBD1. The J segment lost 3 bases and the V segment lost 2 bases, leaving 5 bases of the junction unmatched. Germline CDR1 SEHNR, CDR2 FQNEAQ (reference sequence). The CDR3 spans 15 residues. For the CDR3, the DNA is TGTGCCAGCAGCTTACCCGGGGGACAGGGCTACGAGCAGTACTTC. Its protein is CASSLPGGQGYEQYF.

The chain uses TRBV10-1 and TRBJ1-2; 7 nucleotides match TRBD1. Germline assignment: CDR1 WNHNN and CDR2 SYGVQD (reference sequence). This CDR3 has 15 residues. With V trimmed by 9 bases and J by 2 bases, 12 bases remained unmatched. CDR3 residues: CARGRGQRKNYGYTF. The CDR3 region has the DNA TGCGCCAGGGGCCGGGGACAGAGAAAGAACTATGGCTACACCTTC.

This clone was picked up a small number of times. The genes are TRBV20-1 and TRBJ2-7, with 7 nucleotides matching TRBD2. The germline CDR1 and CDR2 sequences are DFQATT and SNEGSKA (reference sequence). V gave up 3 bases and J gave up 6 bases; unmatched junction bases: 8. This CDR3 contains 13 residues. The DNA of the CDR3 is TGCAGTGCTAGTAGTCCCTCGGGGGGCGAGCAGTACTTC. Protein product: CSASSPSGGEQYF.

V usage is TRBV5-1 and J usage is TRBJ1-4; D remains unclear. The germline gives CDR1 SGHRS, CDR2 YFSETQ. Trimming removed 5 bases from V and 5 bases from J, with 16 bases in between. The CDR3 loop spans 15 amino acids. In DNA form, the CDR3 reads TGCGCCAGCAGTGCCGCTCCGGGGAGAAATGAAAAACTGTTTTTT. Its protein product is CASSAAPGRNEKLFF. Full variable domain (missing parts from reference TRBV5-1 and TRBJ1-4): KAGVTQTPRYLIKTRGQQVTLSCSPISGHRSVSWYQQTPGQGLQFLFEYFSETQRNKGNFPGRFSGRQFSNSRSEMNVSTLELGDSALYLCASSAAPGRNEKLFFGSGTQLSVL.

V gene TRBV18 combines with J gene TRBJ1-3; D is undetermined. The germline V gene encodes CDR1 KGHSH and CDR2 LQKENI. V shed 1 base and J shed 0 bases, with 10 bases lying between them. The CDR3 sequence is 16 residues long. The CDR3 is CASSPQRTDSGNTIYF. The CDR3 coding sequence is TGTGCCAGCTCACCACAAAGGACGGACTCTGGAAACACCATATATTTT.

The V gene is TRBV13, the J gene TRBJ2-7; 9 nucleotides match TRBD1. Looked up from germline, CDR1 is PRHDT and CDR2 is FYEKMQ (reference sequence). The length of the CDR3 is 17 residues. Germline trimming cut 3 bases from V and 6 bases from J; bases unmatched to any gene: 15. CDR3 sequence: CASSFYTGQGFPGEQYF. The CDR3 DNA reads as TGTGCCAGCAGCTTTTATACGGGACAGGGTTTTCCAGGCGAGCAGTACTTC. The complete variable domain, with remaining parts taken from reference TRBV13 and TRBJ2-7, reads AAGVIQSPRHLIKEKRETATLKCYPIPRHDTVYWYQQGPGQDPQFLISFYEKMQSDKGSIPDRFSAQQFSDYHSELNMSSLELGDSALYFCASSFYTGQGFPGEQYFGPGTRLTVT.

The CDR3 DNA follows: TGTGCCAGCAGTTACTCGGGCCAAAACACAGATACGCAGTATTTT. It translates to CASSYSGQNTDTQYF. The V and J genes are TRBV6-5 and TRBJ2-3; D gene uncertain. The CDR3 covers 15 residues. V lost 0 bases and J 2 bases, leaving 9 bases between the germline ends. Per the germline V gene, CDR1 is MNHEY and CDR2 is SVGAGI.

As to this clone: This may come from a read error, since a much larger clone is one base off. The chain uses TRBV5-4 and TRBJ2-5, with D perhaps TRBD1 or TRBD2 (6 bases each). The CDR3 sequence is 17 residues long. Looked up from germline, CDR1 is SGHNT and CDR2 is YYREEE (reference sequence). V dropped 1 base and J dropped 2 bases, with 18 bases sitting between them. The CDR3 sequence: CASSLKGGRRTQETQYF. CDR3 nucleotides: TGTGCCAGCAGCTTGAAGGGGGGCCGACGGACGCAAGAGACCCAGTACTTC.

The V and J genes are TRBV12-3 or TRBV12-4 and TRBJ1-2, with 7 bases identical to TRBD1. Trimming cost V 6 bases and J 6 bases; bases outside gene matches: 7. The CDR3 loop spans 13 amino acids. CDR3 loop: CASSSTGVNGYTF. The CDR3 DNA reads as TGTGCCAGCAGCTCTACAGGGGTGAATGGCTACACCTTC.

The rearrangement joins TRBV4-1 to TRBJ2-5; 9 bases match TRBD2. The CDR3 sequence is 15 residues long. V dropped 1 base and J dropped 6; count of bases not matched to a gene: 6. The germline gives CDR1 MGHRA, CDR2 YSYEKL. CDR3 in amino acids: CASSQVAGAGKTQYF. The CDR3 bases are TGCGCCAGCAGCCAAGTAGCGGGGGCCGGGAAGACCCAGTACTTC.

The chain carries TRBV29-1 and TRBJ2-1; D is ambiguous. Germline loops: CDR1 SQVTM, CDR2 ANQGSEA. The V gene lost 1 base and the J gene lost 4 bases, with 8 bases spanning the gap. CDR3 length: 13 amino acids. The CDR3 reads CSVEGRLYNEQFF. DNA of the CDR3: TGCAGCGTTGAAGGGCGGCTTTACAATGAGCAGTTCTTC.

This chain links TRBV7-9 with TRBJ1-2; no reliable D call. The CDR3 is made up of 12 amino acids. In germline, CDR1 is SEHNR, CDR2 FQNEAQ (reference sequence). V lost 1 base, J lost 4 bases, and 4 bases lay in between. CDR3: CASSLVSYGYTF. The CDR3 DNA reads as TGTGCCAGCAGCTTAGTTTCCTATGGCTACACCTTC. Filled out from reference TRBV7-9 and TRBJ1-2, the complete variable domain reads DTGVSQNPRHKITKRGQNVTFRCDPISEHNRLYWYRQTLGQGPEFLTYFQNEAQLEKSRLLSDRFSAERPKGSFSTLEIQRTEQGDSAMYLCASSLVSYGYTFGSGTRLTVV.

The V gene is TRBV28, the J gene TRBJ2-5, with unresolved D. This CDR3 has 12 residues. CDR1 is MDHEN and CDR2 is SYDVKM in the germline V gene. The V end lost 7 bases, the J end lost 5 bases, and 11 bases lay between the germline ends. For the CDR3, the DNA is TGTGCCAGCATGAAGTGGATGGAGACCCAGTACTTC. Residues: CASMKWMETQYF. The full variable domain, in which reference TRBV28 and TRBJ2-5 provide the parts outside the CDR3, is DVKVTQSSRYLVKRTGEKVFLECVQDMDHENMFWYRQDPGLGLRLIYFSYDVKMKEKGDIPEGYSVSREKKERFSLILESASTNQTSMYLCASMKWMETQYFGPGTRLLVL.